The 25 T cell receptor beta chains below come from one sample, sequenced in a study of graft-versus-host responses after intestinal transplantation. Their recognized antigens are unknown. Data came from immunoSEQ multiplex PCR; TCRdb stores just in-frame clones and leaves some out. The sample has about 90,000 clones, roughly nine tenths seen once. The material sequenced was unstimulated CD8+ T cells sorted from spleen or lymph node cells, taken before intestinal transplant. The receptors were sampled from a human donor who received an intestinal transplant.

This clone came up once. This chain links TRBV6-1 with TRBJ2-7; no firm D call. V was clipped by 4 bases and J by 5 bases, with 9 bases between them. From germline, CDR1 is MNHNS and CDR2 SASEGT. This CDR3 contains 12 residues. CDR3 nucleotide sequence: TGTGCCAGCAGTGGGCCAGAAGACGAGCAGTACTTC. Its protein is CASSGPEDEQYF.

The J gene is TRBJ1-1, the V gene TRBV7-2; D remains ambiguous. The CDR3 consists of 14 residues. CDR1 and CDR2 from the germline V gene are SGHTA and FQGNSA. V lost 3 bases and J 0 bases, leaving 8 bases between the germline ends. The CDR3 DNA is TGTGCCAGCAGCTTGAGGCAAATGAACACTGAAGCTTTCTTT. It translates to CASSLRQMNTEAFF.

The chain is built from TRBV30 and TRBJ2-5, with D tentatively TRBD1 (6 bases). CDR3 length: 14 amino acids. Trimming removed 1 base from V and 0 bases from J, with 9 bases in between. Germline-derived CDR1 and CDR2 are GTSNPN and SVGIG (reference sequence). The CDR3 region is CAWSEGTHQETQYF. CDR3 nucleotides: TGTGCCTGGAGTGAAGGGACACACCAAGAGACCCAGTACTTC. Based on the CDR3 plus reference TRBV30 and TRBJ2-5, the full variable domain is SQTIHQWPATLVQPVGSPLSLECTVEGTSNPNLYWYRQAAGRGLQLLFYSVGIGQISSEVPQNLSASRPQDRQFILSSKKLLLSDSGFYLCAWSEGTHQETQYFGPGTRLLVL.

J is TRBJ2-1 and V is TRBV9, with 7 bases fitting TRBD2. The CDR3 is 15 amino acids. J was trimmed by 2 bases and V by 7 bases; bases with no gene match: 9. Germline V CDR1 and CDR2: SGDLS, YYNGEE. The CDR3: CASASGTMTYNEQFF. The CDR3 DNA follows: TGTGCCAGCGCCTCCGGGACTATGACCTACAATGAGCAGTTCTTC.

The J gene is TRBJ2-5, the V gene TRBV5-6, with D perhaps matching TRBD2 (6 bases). Trimming cost V 4 bases and J 2 bases, with 27 bases left between them. The CDR3 has 19 amino acids. Germline V gene lookup returns CDR1 SGHDT and CDR2 YYEEEE. This CDR3 is CASSTTRDFPLVSQETQYF. As DNA, the CDR3 is TGTGCCAGCAGCACCACCCGGGACTTCCCCTTAGTCTCACAAGAGACCCAGTACTTC. Drawing the rest from reference TRBV5-6 and TRBJ2-5, the complete variable domain is DAGVTQSPTHLIKTRGQQVTLRCSPKSGHDTVSWYQQALGQGPQFIFQYYEEEERQRGNFPDRFSGHQFPNYSSELNVNALLLGDSALYLCASSTTRDFPLVSQETQYFGPGTRLLVL.

This chain links TRBV12-1 with TRBJ2-6; whether TRBD2, the table's D call, matches the DNA was not checked. TRBV12-1 is classified as a pseudogene. This CDR3 is built from 15 residues. CDR3 loop: CASSFESSGANVLTF. CDR3 in DNA: TGTGCCAGCAGCTTCGAGTCGTCTGGGGCCAACGTCCTGACTTTC.

The chain recombines TRBV27 with TRBJ2-7; D may be TRBD2 (5 bases). Germline values: CDR1 MNHEY, CDR2 SMNVEV (reference sequence). This CDR3 is built from 15 residues. V lost 4 bases to trimming and J lost 4 bases, with 17 bases between them. The CDR3 nucleotides are TGTGCCAGCAGTTCACGGACTTATACGGCTTACGAGCAGTACTTC. This translates into CASSSRTYTAYEQYF.

The CDR3, as DNA: TGTGCCAGCAGCGTAGGTGGGGGGGGTTCGAGTGGAAACACCATATATTTT. This translates into CASSVGGGGSSGNTIYF. V is TRBV9 and J is TRBJ1-3; maybe TRBD1 (5 bases). The CDR3 is 17 amino acids. V was trimmed by 0 bases and J by 3 bases, leaving 16 bases between them. Looked up from germline, CDR1 is SGDLS and CDR2 is YYNGEE. The full variable domain, completed using reference TRBV9 and TRBJ1-3, is DSGVTQTPKHLITATGQRVTLRCSPRSGDLSVYWYQQSLDQGLQFLIQYYNGEERAKGNILERFSAQQFPDLHSELNLSSLELGDSALYFCASSVGGGGSSGNTIYFGEGSWLTVV.

The chain joins TRBV5-1 to TRBJ1-2; TRBD1 might be the D (6 bases). The germline gives CDR1 SGHRS, CDR2 YFSETQ. This CDR3 spans 14 amino acids. V lost 0 bases, J lost 4 bases, and 10 bases lay in between. The CDR3 protein is CASSLDGGAYGYTF. The CDR3 DNA sequence: TGCGCCAGCAGCTTGGACGGGGGGGCCTATGGCTACACCTTC. Together with reference TRBV5-1 and TRBJ1-2, the CDR3 gives the full variable domain: KAGVTQTPRYLIKTRGQQVTLSCSPISGHRSVSWYQQTPGQGLQFLFEYFSETQRNKGNFPGRFSGRQFSNSRSEMNVSTLELGDSALYLCASSLDGGAYGYTFGSGTRLTVV.

The chain links TRBV21-1 to TRBJ2-3; TRBD2 is the table's D call and was not checked against the DNA. TRBV21-1 is recorded as a pseudogene. This CDR3 has 15 residues. The CDR3 DNA reads TGTGCCAGCACCCCACTAGCGGGGAGGGCAGATACGCAGTATTTT. Its protein product is CASTPLAGRADTQYF.

The chain employs TRBV13 and TRBJ2-7; possible D gene TRBD2, 5 bases. Germline V gives CDR1 PRHDT, CDR2 FYEKMQ (reference sequence). Trimming shortened V by 5 bases and J by 5 bases, and 13 bases separated the two germline ends. There are 13 residues in the CDR3. CDR3 in amino acids: CASSHGVMNEQYF. The CDR3 nucleotides are TGTGCCAGCAGCCACGGGGTCATGAACGAGCAGTACTTC.

The genes are TRBV4-1 and TRBJ1-4; D gene ambiguous. The V end lost 4 bases, the J end lost 5 bases, and 11 bases lay between the germline ends. This CDR3 has 14 residues. Germline V gene sequence: CDR1 MGHRA, CDR2 YSYEKL. CDR3 in DNA: TGCGCCAGCAGCCTGGGCGCGGGGAATGAAAAACTGTTTTTT. It yields the protein CASSLGAGNEKLFF.

The chain combines TRBV18 with TRBJ2-7, with 7 bases that match TRBD1. Germline CDR1 is KGHSH and CDR2 is LQKENI. The V gene end was trimmed by 3 bases and the J gene end by 2 bases; junction bases not matched to a gene: 7. The CDR3 runs to 15 residues. The CDR3: CASSPETGIPYEQYF. Written as DNA, the CDR3 is TGTGCCAGCTCACCGGAGACAGGGATACCCTACGAGCAGTACTTC.

The chain carries TRBV5-1 and TRBJ2-3; 11 bases fit TRBD2. This CDR3 spans 18 amino acids. Losses at the gene ends were 4 bases for V and 0 bases for J; bases not matched to a gene: 10. Germline lookup yields CDR1 SGHRS and CDR2 YFSETQ. The DNA for the CDR3 is TGCGCCAGCAGCCTTAGACTAGCGGGATCGCCTAGCACAGATACGCAGTATTTT. It specifies CASSLRLAGSPSTDTQYF.

The chain employs TRBV30 and TRBJ1-4, with D perhaps matching TRBD1 (5 bases). This CDR3 comprises 14 residues. The V end was cut by 0 bases, the J end by 4 bases, with 9 bases between. The germline CDR1 and CDR2 sequences are GTSNPN and SVGIG (reference sequence). In nucleotides, the CDR3 is TGTGCCTGGAGTGTTGGGGCTAGTAATGAAAAACTGTTTTTT. Translated, it gives CAWSVGASNEKLFF.

The rearrangement links TRBV28 to TRBJ2-3; 7 bases align to TRBD1. This CDR3 contains 18 residues. The V gene end was trimmed by 5 bases and the J gene end by 0 bases; junction bases not matched to a gene: 14. The V gene's germline CDR1 is MDHEN and CDR2 SYDVKM. CDR3 residues: CASSPGEGAGGSTDTQYF. The CDR3 bases are TGTGCCAGCAGTCCAGGGGAAGGAGCAGGGGGTAGCACAGATACGCAGTATTTT.

V usage is TRBV2 and J usage is TRBJ1-2; D possibly corresponds to TRBD1 (5 bases). The CDR3 length is 13 residues. Trimming stripped 2 bases from V and 8 bases from J, with 12 bases between. Per the germline V gene, CDR1 is SNHLY and CDR2 is FYNNEI. The CDR3 bases are TGTGCCAGCAGTGAACGGGGGTTGCGGGGCTACACCTTC. Translated: CASSERGLRGYTF.

This chain connects TRBV7-6 to TRBJ2-7; 7 bases are shared with TRBD1. The CDR3 is 15 residues long. Germline values: CDR1 SGHVS, CDR2 FNYEAQ. The V segment lost 5 bases and the J segment 2 bases; nucleotides outside the gene matches: 9. As DNA, the CDR3 is TGTGCCAGCAGCGGACGGGACAGCAAAACCTACGAGCAGTACTTC. Translated: CASSGRDSKTYEQYF.

The chain couples TRBV15 to TRBJ2-7, with 8 nucleotides matching TRBD2. The CDR3 consists of 13 residues. With V trimmed by 8 bases and J by 1 base, 4 bases remained unmatched. Looked up from germline, CDR1 is LNHNV and CDR2 is YYDKDF (reference sequence). The CDR3 is CATSAGVSYEQYF. Written as DNA, the CDR3 is TGTGCCACCTCAGCGGGAGTATCCTACGAGCAGTACTTC.

This rearrangement joins TRBV10-3 to TRBJ2-7; no reliable D call. The germline V gene encodes CDR1 ENHRY and CDR2 SYGVKD. The CDR3 length is 12 residues. Trimming removed 5 bases from V and 4 bases from J, with 9 bases in between. The CDR3 DNA follows: TGTGCCATCAGTTCAGATTTATACGAGCAGTACTTC. This sequence encodes CAISSDLYEQYF.

Comment on this clone: The identical CDR3 is also encoded by other nucleotide sequences in the sample. This chain joins TRBV9 and TRBJ1-1; maybe TRBD1 (5 bases). The germline V and J ends were trimmed by 0 bases and 3 bases, with 9 bases remaining between them. The CDR3 runs to 14 residues. Germline V gene lookup returns CDR1 SGDLS and CDR2 YYNGEE. The CDR3 bases are TGTGCCAGCAGCGTAGGTGGGGGGGACACTGAAGCTTTCTTT. Its protein product is CASSVGGGDTEAFF.

V gene TRBV4-3 combines with J gene TRBJ2-5, with a tentative D call TRBD1 (5 bases). The CDR3 spans 13 residues. Germline CDR1 is LGHNA and CDR2 is YSLEER. The germline V and J ends were trimmed by 0 bases and 6 bases, with 8 bases remaining between them. The CDR3 spells CASSQDLGQTQYF. In DNA form, the CDR3 reads TGCGCCAGCAGCCAAGATCTGGGGCAGACCCAGTACTTC.

This clone has only one observation. This chain uses TRBV29-1 with TRBJ1-1; 7 bases align to TRBD1. The germline V gene encodes CDR1 SQVTM and CDR2 ANQGSEA. The CDR3 runs to 12 residues. V lost 6 bases and J lost 6; bases outside the gene matches: 7. Written as DNA, the CDR3 is TGCAGCGTCGGCACAGGGGTAGCTGAAGCTTTCTTT. Protein: CSVGTGVAEAFF.

The chain joins TRBV7-3 to TRBJ2-1; 12 positions agree with TRBD2. Per germline, CDR1 SGHTA and CDR2 FQGTGA. The CDR3 has 17 amino acids. J gave up 0 bases and V 3 bases, and 3 bases lay outside the gene matches. CDR3 sequence: CASSFLAGGPSYNEQFF. The DNA for the CDR3 is TGTGCCAGCAGCTTCCTAGCGGGAGGGCCCTCCTACAATGAGCAGTTCTTC.

The CDR3 region has the DNA TGTGCCAGCAGTGAATGGATAGCGGGCACACAAGAGACCCAGTACTTC. Encoded protein: CASSEWIAGTQETQYF. The V and J genes are TRBV2 and TRBJ2-5; TRBD2 aligns across 7 bases. There are 16 residues in the CDR3. With V trimmed by 2 bases and J by 2 bases, 8 bases remained unmatched. CDR1 and CDR2 from the germline V gene are SNHLY and FYNNEI.